What follows are 22 T cell receptor beta chains derived from one specimen sequenced in a study of blood T cell repertoires in COVID-19. Produced via immunoSEQ multiplex PCR; TCRdb's table is partial and in-frame only. The data hold 150,000 to 200,000 clones, with 80% to 90% observed a single time. Sequencing used peripheral blood. All receptors come from a woman in her seventies with COVID-19, enrolled during active disease.

This clone appeared a few times. The V call is TRBV12-5, the J call TRBJ1-1; 10 positions match TRBD1. There are 13 residues in the CDR3. Germline CDR1 and CDR2: LGHNT and FRNRAP. With 5 bases clipped from V and 6 bases from J, the junction kept 3 bases outside the gene matches. CDR3: CASGLGQGAEAFF. The DNA of the CDR3 is TGTGCTAGTGGTCTCGGACAGGGGGCTGAAGCTTTCTTT.

The table lists this clone with a few counts. V and J are TRBV3-1 (or the pseudogene TRBV3-2) and TRBJ1-3, with 7 bases fitting TRBD1. Germline values: CDR1 LGHDT, CDR2 YNNKEL (reference sequence). Unmatched junction bases numbered 5, after V lost 2 bases and J lost 4 bases. The CDR3 length is 15 residues. CDR3 amino acids: CASSQKGALGNTIYF. CDR3 DNA: TGTGCCAGCAGCCAAAAGGGGGCGCTAGGAAACACCATATATTTT.

This clone was observed a handful of times. CDR3 in DNA: TGTGCCAGCAGTGTAACAGGGGTTGACTACGAGCAGTACTTC. Protein: CASSVTGVDYEQYF. The chain combines TRBV27 with TRBJ2-7; 7 bases align to TRBD1. The V segment lost 5 bases and the J segment 3 bases; nucleotides outside the gene matches: 7. The CDR3 extends over 14 amino acids. The germline V gene encodes CDR1 MNHEY and CDR2 SMNVEV (reference sequence).

The chain recombines TRBV5-1 with TRBJ1-6; possible D gene TRBD1, 6 bases. Trimming removed 4 bases at V and 9 bases at J, with 17 bases between. CDR3 size: 15 residues. Germline-derived CDR1 and CDR2 are SGHRS and YFSETQ. For the CDR3, the DNA is TGCGCCAGCAGCCCGCTCGAGGGGGTAGGTTCACCCCTCCACTTT. This gives the protein CASSPLEGVGSPLHF.

The sample holds a few counts of this clone. The chain employs TRBV14 and TRBJ1-3; a weak D match, TRBD1 (5 bases). Trimming removed 1 base from V and 4 bases from J, with 11 bases in between. The length of the CDR3 is 15 residues. CDR1 is SGHDN, CDR2 FVKESK, per germline. CDR3 residues: CASSQVRGLGNTIYF. The CDR3 nucleotides read TGTGCCAGCAGCCAAGTAAGGGGCCTGGGAAACACCATATATTTT.

This chain joins TRBV15 and TRBJ1-1; no firm D call. Trimming removed 1 base from V and 1 base from J, with 7 bases in between. CDR1 is LNHNV and CDR2 is YYDKDF in the germline V gene (reference sequence). This CDR3 contains 14 residues. CDR3 residues: CATSRGPGNTEAFF. The CDR3 DNA reads as TGTGCCACCAGCAGAGGGCCAGGGAACACTGAAGCTTTCTTT.

The rearrangement uses TRBV6-5 and TRBJ1-2; weak D call: TRBD1 (6 bases). Germline V gene data show CDR1 as MNHEY and CDR2 as SVGAGI. This CDR3 has 14 amino acids. Trimming pared 7 bases from V and 6 bases from J, leaving 18 bases between. The CDR3 DNA reads as TGTGCCAGCATCCCGCAGGACTGGGGGCATGGCTACACCTTC. Translation: CASIPQDWGHGYTF.

This clone was counted a single time. This chain uses TRBV28 with TRBJ1-6; TRBD1 matches 8 bases. The CDR3 runs to 17 residues. J was trimmed by 4 bases and V by 2 bases; bases with no gene match: 7. The germline gives CDR1 MDHEN, CDR2 SYDVKM. The CDR3 nucleotides read TGTGCCAGCAGTTTAACCCTGACAGGGGTTTATAATTCACCCCTCCACTTT. Protein: CASSLTLTGVYNSPLHF.

V and J are TRBV5-6 and TRBJ2-7; possible D gene TRBD2, 5 bases. The ends were cut back, 0 bases at V and 1 base at J, with 8 bases in the middle. Per germline, CDR1 SGHDT and CDR2 YYEEEE. There are 14 residues in the CDR3. The CDR3 DNA is TGTGCCAGCAGCTTGGTATCGGGGTCCTACGAGCAGTACTTC. It is translated as CASSLVSGSYEQYF.

This clone was detected once. The chain uses TRBV20-1 and TRBJ1-4; no reliable D call. V lost 3 bases, J lost 2 bases, and 13 bases lay in between. In germline, CDR1 is DFQATT, CDR2 SNEGSKA (reference sequence). The CDR3 has 15 amino acids. The CDR3 spells CSASARPATNEKLFF. CDR3 in DNA: TGCAGTGCTAGTGCCAGGCCTGCTACTAATGAAAAACTGTTTTTT.

V gene TRBV5-5 combines with J gene TRBJ1-1; D ambiguous. Germline values: CDR1 SGHKS, CDR2 YYEKEE (reference sequence). This CDR3 comprises 14 residues. V shed 0 bases and J shed 2 bases, with 8 bases lying between them. CDR3 amino acids: CASSLVGRNTEAFF. CDR3 nucleotide sequence: TGTGCCAGCAGCTTGGTGGGCAGAAACACTGAAGCTTTCTTT.

This chain joins TRBV5-1 and TRBJ2-7, with TRBD2 matching over 8 bases. J lost 0 bases, V lost 5 bases, and 4 bases had no gene match. CDR3 size: 14 residues. CDR1 and CDR2 from the germline V gene are SGHRS and YFSETQ. The CDR3 protein is CASRTSVSSYEQYF. CDR3 sequence (DNA): TGCGCCAGCAGGACTAGCGTAAGCTCCTACGAGCAGTACTTC.

The chain employs TRBV5-1 and TRBJ2-3; 8 nucleotides agree with TRBD2. Losses at the gene ends were 1 base for V and 2 bases for J; bases not matched to a gene: 6. The CDR3 totals 16 residues. Looked up from germline, CDR1 is SGHRS and CDR2 is YFSETQ. The CDR3 sequence is CASSLLAGGPTDTQYF. The CDR3 DNA reads TGCGCCAGCAGCTTGTTGGCGGGAGGTCCCACAGATACGCAGTATTTT.

The chain joins TRBV30 to TRBJ1-2; TRBD1 aligns across 7 bases. Germline V gene sequence: CDR1 GTSNPN, CDR2 SVGIG (reference sequence). The junction had 3 bases not matched to a gene; V was cut back by 3 bases and J by 2 bases. The CDR3 covers 13 residues. CDR3 in amino acids: CAWSLTGNYGYTF. In DNA form, the CDR3 reads TGTGCCTGGAGCTTGACAGGGAACTATGGCTACACCTTC.

The chain combines TRBV18 with TRBJ2-1, with 11 positions matching TRBD2. CDR3 length: 16 amino acids. Per the germline V gene, CDR1 is KGHSH and CDR2 is LQKENI. The J segment lost 4 bases and the V segment lost 3 bases, leaving 5 bases of the junction unmatched. The CDR3 region has the DNA TGTGCCAGCTCACCTAGACTAGCGGGACAGTACAATGAGCAGTTCTTC. Translated, it gives CASSPRLAGQYNEQFF.

The chain is built from TRBV2 and TRBJ2-2; possibly TRBD1 for D (6 bases). CDR3 size: 15 residues. With 5 bases removed from V and 0 bases from J, the gap between germline ends came to 10 bases. Germline CDR1 is SNHLY and CDR2 is FYNNEI. The CDR3 reads CASSNRASNTGELFF. DNA of the CDR3: TGTGCCAGCAGTAACAGGGCCTCGAACACCGGGGAGCTGTTTTTT.

V gene TRBV4-1 combines with J gene TRBJ1-2, with 10 bases identical to TRBD1. Germline loops: CDR1 MGHRA, CDR2 YSYEKL. The CDR3 totals 15 residues. V dropped 0 bases and J dropped 6; count of bases not matched to a gene: 4. As DNA, the CDR3 is TGCGCCAGCAGCCAAGATCTGACAGGGGGCCATGGCTACACCTTC. Protein: CASSQDLTGGHGYTF.

The genes are TRBV10-1 and TRBJ2-2; 10 bases match TRBD2. In germline, CDR1 is WNHNN, CDR2 SYGVQD (reference sequence). This CDR3 spans 13 amino acids. With 8 bases clipped from V and 7 bases from J, the junction kept 4 bases outside the gene matches. The CDR3 loop reads CASQRGGIGELFF. The CDR3 region has the DNA TGCGCCAGCCAGCGGGGGGGAATCGGGGAGCTGTTTTTT.

V usage is TRBV10-3 and J usage is TRBJ2-4; TRBD2 matches 7 bases. V lost 0 bases, J lost 4 bases, and 6 bases stayed unmatched. The CDR3 extends over 16 amino acids. Looked up from germline, CDR1 is ENHRY and CDR2 is SYGVKD. The CDR3 DNA is TGTGCCATCAGTGAGTCGATTGGCGGGAGTAAAAACATTCAGTACTTC. Translated, it gives CAISESIGGSKNIQYF.

This rearrangement joins TRBV7-2 to TRBJ2-5, with TRBD1 as a possible D gene (6 bases). The CDR3 is made up of 14 amino acids. V was shortened by 5 bases and J by 2 bases, with 12 bases between the two germline ends. Germline CDR1 SGHTA, CDR2 FQGNSA. The CDR3 DNA sequence: TGTGCCAGCAGCCGCGGACAGCTACAAGAGACCCAGTACTTC. The encoded protein is CASSRGQLQETQYF.

J is TRBJ2-5 and V is TRBV19; perhaps TRBD2 as D (5 bases). Trimming took 9 bases from V and 1 from J, leaving 27 bases between them. Per the germline V gene, CDR1 is LNHDA and CDR2 is SQIVND (reference sequence). The CDR3 is made up of 18 amino acids. The CDR3 loop is CASSPLPGSGRRQETQYF. The CDR3 nucleotides are TGTGCCAGCTCACCCTTGCCGGGGAGCGGACGACGCCAAGAGACCCAGTACTTC.

The chain carries TRBV28 and TRBJ1-2; D not certain. Trimming left V 8 bases short and J 3 bases short, with 19 bases between. This CDR3 spans 15 amino acids. Germline-derived CDR1 and CDR2 are MDHEN and SYDVKM. The CDR3 coding sequence is TGTGCCAGCTCATATCTGGGGAGTCTTTACTATGGCTACACCTTC. This codes for CASSYLGSLYYGYTF.